This T cell receptor beta chain was sequenced during a study of cytomegalovirus exposure and HLA in healthy donors. Points from the study as a whole: One variant, a missense change in DCLRE1C, was linked in a later analysis to TCR beta V- and J-gene trimming. In most subjects, TCR beta sequences reportedly gave accurate predictions of HLA-A and HLA-B alleles.

A multiplex PCR was run with 60 Vbeta primers and 13 Jbeta primers. TCRdb keeps only in-frame clones here, not all; method: immunoSEQ multiplex PCR. This sample's table has roughly 60,000 clones. As for this clone: Its antigen is still unknown.

The CDR3 consists of 14 residues. V dropped 5 bases and J dropped 4 bases, with 12 bases sitting between them. Germline loops: CDR1 MNHEY, CDR2 SMNVEV (reference sequence). The chain combines TRBV27 with TRBJ1-5, with D uncertain. Sequenced material: PBMCs. This sequence was found in a woman aged 18-29 years in good health and CMV-seronegative. The CDR3 spells CASSPNSSNQPQHF. CDR3 sequence (DNA): TGTGCCAGCAGTCCCAACAGCTCTAATCAGCCCCAGCATTTT.